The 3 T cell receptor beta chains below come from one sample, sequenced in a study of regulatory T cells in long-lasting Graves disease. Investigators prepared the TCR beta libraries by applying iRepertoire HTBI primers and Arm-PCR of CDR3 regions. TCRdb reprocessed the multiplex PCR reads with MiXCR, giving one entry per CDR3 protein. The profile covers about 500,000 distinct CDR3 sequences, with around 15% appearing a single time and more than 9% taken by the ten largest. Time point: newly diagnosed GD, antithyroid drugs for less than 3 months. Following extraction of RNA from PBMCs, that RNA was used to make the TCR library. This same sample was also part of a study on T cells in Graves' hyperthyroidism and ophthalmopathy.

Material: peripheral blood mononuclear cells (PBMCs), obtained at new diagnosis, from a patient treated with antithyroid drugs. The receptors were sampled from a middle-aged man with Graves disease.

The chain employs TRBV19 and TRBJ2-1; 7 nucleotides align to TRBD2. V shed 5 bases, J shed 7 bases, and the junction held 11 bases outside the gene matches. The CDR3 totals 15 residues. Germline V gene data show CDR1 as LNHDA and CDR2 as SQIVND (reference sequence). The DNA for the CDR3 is TGTGCCAGTAGTGTCACCGGGACGGGGGGTAATGAGCAGTTCTTC. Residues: CASSVTGTGGNEQFF.

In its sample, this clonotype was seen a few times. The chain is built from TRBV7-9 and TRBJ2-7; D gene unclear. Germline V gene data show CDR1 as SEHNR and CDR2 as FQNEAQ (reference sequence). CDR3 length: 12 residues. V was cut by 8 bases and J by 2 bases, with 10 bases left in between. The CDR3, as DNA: TGTGCCAGCGGGGAACCTACCTACGAGCAGTACTTC. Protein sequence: CASGEPTYEQYF.

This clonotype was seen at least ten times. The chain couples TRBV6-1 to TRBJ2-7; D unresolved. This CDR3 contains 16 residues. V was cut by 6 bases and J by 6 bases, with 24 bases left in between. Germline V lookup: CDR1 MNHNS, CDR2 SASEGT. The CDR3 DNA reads TGTGCCAGCAGCTATAGGCTGACCAATAAGGGAACCGAGCAGTACTTC. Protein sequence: CASSYRLTNKGTEQYF.